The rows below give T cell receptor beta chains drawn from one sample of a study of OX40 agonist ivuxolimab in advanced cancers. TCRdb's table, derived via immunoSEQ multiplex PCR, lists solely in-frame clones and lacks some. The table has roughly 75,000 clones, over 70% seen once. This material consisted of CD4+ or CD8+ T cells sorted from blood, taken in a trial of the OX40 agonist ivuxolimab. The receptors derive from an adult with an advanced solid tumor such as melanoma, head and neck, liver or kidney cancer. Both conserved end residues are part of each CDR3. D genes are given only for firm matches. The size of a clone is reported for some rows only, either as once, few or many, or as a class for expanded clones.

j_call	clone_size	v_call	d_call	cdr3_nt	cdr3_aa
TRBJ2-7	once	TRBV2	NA	TGTGCCAGCAGTGAACTACGGACGAGCTACGAGCAGTACTTC	CASSELRTSYEQYF
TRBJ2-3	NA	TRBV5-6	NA	TGTGCCAGCAGCGTGGGACTCGTACCGACAGATACGCAGTATTTT	CASSVGLVPTDTQYF
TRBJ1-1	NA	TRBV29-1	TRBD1	TGCAGCGTTGAGGCAGGGGGGTACACTGAAGCTTTCTTT	CSVEAGGYTEAFF
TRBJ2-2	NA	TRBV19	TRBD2	TGTGCCAGTAGTATAGCTACTAGCGGGAGGAGCACCGGGGAGCTGTTTTTT	CASSIATSGRSTGELFF
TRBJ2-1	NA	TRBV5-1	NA	TGCGCCAGCAGCCAAACAATCCGGCAGGACTCCCTGTTCTTC	CASSQTIRQDSLFF
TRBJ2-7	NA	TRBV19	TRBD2	TGTGCCAGTAGTCCCTCTAGCGGGAGAATCTCCGAGCAGTACTTC	CASSPSSGRISEQYF
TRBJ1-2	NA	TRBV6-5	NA	TGTGCCAGCAGTTTTATGGGGGCAGGGTATGGCTACACCTTC	CASSFMGAGYGYTF
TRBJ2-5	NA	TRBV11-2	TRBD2	TGTGCCAGCAGCTTATCTCTAGCGGGGGGGTCAGAGACCCAGTACTTC	CASSLSLAGGSETQYF
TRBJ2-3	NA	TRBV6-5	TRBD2	TGTGCCAGCAGCCCCCGGCGGGAGGCAGATACGCAGTATTTT	CASSPRREADTQYF
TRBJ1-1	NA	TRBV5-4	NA	TGTGCCAGCAGCCCGCCCGGACAGCGTAACACTGAAGCTTTCTTT	CASSPPGQRNTEAFF
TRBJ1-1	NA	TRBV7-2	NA	TGTGCCAGCAGCGCGATGCAGGGAAGCACTGAAGCTTTCTTT	CASSAMQGSTEAFF
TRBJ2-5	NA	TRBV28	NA	TGTGCCAGCAGTGGCGGGGAGACCCAGTACTTC	CASSGGETQYF
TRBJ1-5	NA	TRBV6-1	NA	TGTGCCAGCACCTCGGCCGAGTCAATAAATCAGCCCCAGCATTTT	CASTSAESINQPQHF
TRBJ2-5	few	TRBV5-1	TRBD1	TGCGCCAGCAGCCTCCGGGACAGGGGGCGAGAGACCCAGTACTTC	CASSLRDRGRETQYF
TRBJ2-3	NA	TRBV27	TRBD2	TGTGCCAGCAGGGGGACTAGCGGGGGCCGAGATACGCAGTATTTT	CASRGTSGGRDTQYF
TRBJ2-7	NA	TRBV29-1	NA	TGCAGCGTTGAACTTAAGGGGGATATTCGTAGAGGCTCCTACGAGCAGTACTTC	CSVELKGDIRRGSYEQYF
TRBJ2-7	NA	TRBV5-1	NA	TGCGCCAGCAGCTTGAGGGCAGATCGAGGGGAGCAGTACTTC	CASSLRADRGEQYF
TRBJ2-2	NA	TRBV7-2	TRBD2	TGTGCCAGCAGCTTACGAGGCGGGAGTAGCACCGGGGAGCTGTTTTTT	CASSLRGGSSTGELFF
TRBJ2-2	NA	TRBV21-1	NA	TGTGCCAGCACCGCACAGGGCCCCCTGGGAAACACCGGGGAGCTGTTTTTT	CASTAQGPLGNTGELFF
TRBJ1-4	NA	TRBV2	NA	TGTGCCAGCAACGACAGGCCTAATGAAAAACTGTTTTTT	CASNDRPNEKLFF
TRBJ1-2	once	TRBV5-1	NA	TGCGCCAGCAGCTTGAGCCAGGCAACCAACTATGGCTACACCTTC	CASSLSQATNYGYTF
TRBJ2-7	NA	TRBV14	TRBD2	TGTGCCAGCAGCCAGACCCTTAGCGGGAGGGGGAAGCAGTACTTC	CASSQTLSGRGKQYF
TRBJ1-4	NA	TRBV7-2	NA	TGTGCCAGCAGCTTAGACTCAGCTAATGAAAAACTGTTTTTT	CASSLDSANEKLFF
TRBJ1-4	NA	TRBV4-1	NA	TGCGCCAGCAGCCTGAGGGAGGGTGGAACTAATGAAAAACTGTTTTTT	CASSLREGGTNEKLFF
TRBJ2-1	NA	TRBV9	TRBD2	TGTGCCAGCAGCGTAGGAACGCTAGCGGGATCCTACAATGAGCAGTTCTTC	CASSVGTLAGSYNEQFF
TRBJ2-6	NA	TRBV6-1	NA	TGTGCCAGCACCAAAGGGGGTTCTGGGGCCAACGTCCTGACTTTC	CASTKGGSGANVLTF
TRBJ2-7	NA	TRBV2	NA	TGTGCCAGCAGTAACCCCATCTCATCGAACGAGCAGTACTTC	CASSNPISSNEQYF
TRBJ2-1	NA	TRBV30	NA	TGTGCCTGGAGTGTAGGGGGTGAGCAGTTCTTC	CAWSVGGEQFF
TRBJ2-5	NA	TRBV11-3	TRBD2	TGTGCCAGCAGCTTAGGGCTAGCGGGAGTGGTTGAGACCCAGTACTTC	CASSLGLAGVVETQYF
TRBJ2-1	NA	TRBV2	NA	TGTGCCAGCAGTGGGGACTGGATGCAGTTCTTC	CASSGDWMQFF
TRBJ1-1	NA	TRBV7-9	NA	TGTGCCAGCAGCGGGCGTAACACTGAAGCTTTCTTT	CASSGRNTEAFF
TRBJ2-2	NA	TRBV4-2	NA	TGTGCCAGCAGCCCCTACGCCGGGCCTCAAACCGGGGAGCTGTTTTTT	CASSPYAGPQTGELFF
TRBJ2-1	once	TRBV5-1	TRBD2	TGCGCCAGCAGCACCTCGAGCAGCGGGGGAGGAAATGAGCAGTTCTTC	CASSTSSSGGGNEQFF
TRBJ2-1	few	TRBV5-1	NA	TGCGCCAGCAGCTTCACACCCAGCTCCTACAATGAGCAGTTCTTC	CASSFTPSSYNEQFF
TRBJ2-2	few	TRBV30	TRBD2	TGTGCCCGCAAACCCGGGGGGACCTTGAACACCGGGGAGCTGTTTTTT	CARKPGGTLNTGELFF
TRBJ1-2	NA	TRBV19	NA	TGTGCCAGTACCAGGGGATGGGAATATGGCTACACCTTC	CASTRGWEYGYTF
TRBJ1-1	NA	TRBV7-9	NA	TGTGCCAGCAGCTTGGTCAGGGACCCTGAAGCTTTCTTT	CASSLVRDPEAFF
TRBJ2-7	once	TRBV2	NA	TGTGCCAGCAGTGAACAGGGCCTGGGGTACGAGCAGTACTTC	CASSEQGLGYEQYF
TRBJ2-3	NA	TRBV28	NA	TGTGCCAGCAGTGCATATTTGGATACGCAGTATTTT	CASSAYLDTQYF
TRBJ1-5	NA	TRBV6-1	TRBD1	TGTGCCAGCAGCACAGGGGATTTTAACTATCAGCCCCAGCATTTT	CASSTGDFNYQPQHF
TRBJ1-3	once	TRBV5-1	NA	TGCGCCAGCAGCTTGCAGGGAAGCTCTGGAAACACCATATATTTT	CASSLQGSSGNTIYF
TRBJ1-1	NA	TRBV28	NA	TGTGCCAGCAGGCCCGGAGGGTTCACTGAAGCTTTCTTT	CASRPGGFTEAFF
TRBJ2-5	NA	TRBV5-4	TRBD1	TGTGCCAGCAGCCGAGGGACAGGCCAAGAGACCCAGTACTTC	CASSRGTGQETQYF
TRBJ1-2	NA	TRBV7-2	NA	TGTGCCAGCAGCTCAGTACCCCAATCGGACTACACCTTC	CASSSVPQSDYTF
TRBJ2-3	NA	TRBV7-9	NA	TGTGCCAGCAGCCTCCTTGGGAGCGCAGATACGCAGTATTTT	CASSLLGSADTQYF
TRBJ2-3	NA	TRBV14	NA	TGTGCCAGCAGCCGCACGACAGTCCGTTGGGATACGCAGTATTTT	CASSRTTVRWDTQYF
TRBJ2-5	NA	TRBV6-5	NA	TGTGCCAGCACCACGGGAGAGACCCAGTACTTC	CASTTGETQYF
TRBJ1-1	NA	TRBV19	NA	TGTGCCAGTACTCCCCTGGGCCTCACTGAAGCTTTCTTT	CASTPLGLTEAFF
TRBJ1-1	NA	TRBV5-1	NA	TGCGCCAGCAGCTTGGAGGGCCCTGACGCTTTCTTT	CASSLEGPDAFF
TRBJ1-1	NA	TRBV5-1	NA	TGCGCCAGCAGCTCCGTGGGGACCACTGAAGCTTTCTTT	CASSSVGTTEAFF
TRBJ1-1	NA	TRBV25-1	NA	TGTGCCAGCAGTGCTAACACTGAAGCTTTCTTT	CASSANTEAFF
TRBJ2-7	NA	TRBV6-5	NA	TGTGCCAGCGTTGGAAAGGGACACGACGAGCAGTACTTC	CASVGKGHDEQYF
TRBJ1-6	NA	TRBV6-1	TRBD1	TGTGCCAGCAGTGCGCCCTCCTACAGGGGCTCCTATAATTCACCCCTCCACTTT	CASSAPSYRGSYNSPLHF
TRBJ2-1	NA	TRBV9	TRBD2	TGTGCCAGCAGCGTATGGGGACTAGCGGGCGAGCAGTTCTTC	CASSVWGLAGEQFF
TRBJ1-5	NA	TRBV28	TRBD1	TGTGCCAGCAGTTTATATGCAGGGGGCGGGAATCAGCCCCAGCATTTT	CASSLYAGGGNQPQHF
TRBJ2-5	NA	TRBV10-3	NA	TGTGCCATCAGTTCCGGGCCAGGAGAGACCCAGTACTTC	CAISSGPGETQYF
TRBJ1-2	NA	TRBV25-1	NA	TGTGCCAGCAGCACCGGCGGCGTCTATGGCTACACCTTC	CASSTGGVYGYTF